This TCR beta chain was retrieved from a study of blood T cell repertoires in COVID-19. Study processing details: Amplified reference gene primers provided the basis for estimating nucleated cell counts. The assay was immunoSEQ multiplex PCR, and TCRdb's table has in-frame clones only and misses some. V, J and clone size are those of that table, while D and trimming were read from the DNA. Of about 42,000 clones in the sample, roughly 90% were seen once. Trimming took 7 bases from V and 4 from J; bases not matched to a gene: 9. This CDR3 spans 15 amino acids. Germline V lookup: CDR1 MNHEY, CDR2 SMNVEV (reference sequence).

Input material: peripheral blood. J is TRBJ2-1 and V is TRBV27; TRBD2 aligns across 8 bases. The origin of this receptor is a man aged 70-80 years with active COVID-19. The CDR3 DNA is TGTGCCAGCAACCTTGGCGGGAGGCCTTACAATGAGCAGTTCTTC. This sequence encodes CASNLGGRPYNEQFF.